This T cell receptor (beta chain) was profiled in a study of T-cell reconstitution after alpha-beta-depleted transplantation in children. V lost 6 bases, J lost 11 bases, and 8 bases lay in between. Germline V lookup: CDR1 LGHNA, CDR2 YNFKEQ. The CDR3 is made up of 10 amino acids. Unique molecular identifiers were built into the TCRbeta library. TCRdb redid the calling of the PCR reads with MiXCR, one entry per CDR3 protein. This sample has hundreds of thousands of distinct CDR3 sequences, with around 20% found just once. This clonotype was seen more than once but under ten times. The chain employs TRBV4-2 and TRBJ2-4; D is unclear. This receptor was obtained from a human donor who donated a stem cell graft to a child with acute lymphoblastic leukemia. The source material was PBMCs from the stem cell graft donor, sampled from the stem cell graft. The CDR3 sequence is CASSTGFQYF. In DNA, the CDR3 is TGTGCCAGCAGTACTGGTTTTCAGTACTTC.